The clone carrying this T cell receptor beta chain was recorded a few times. MiXCR, run by TCRdb on the 5' RACE reads, gives a single entry per CDR3 protein. This table has about 340,000 distinct CDR3 sequences, roughly an eighth appearing once. The record originates from a study of T cells after yellow fever vaccination. Germline lookup yields CDR1 MNHEY and CDR2 SVGAGI. This CDR3 has 11 amino acids. The J segment lost 9 bases and the V segment lost 11 bases, leaving 5 bases of the junction unmatched. The chain has TRBV6-5 and TRBJ1-5; TRBD1 agrees at 9 bases. Sequencing used CD4+ T cells sorted from PBMCs, obtained 15 days after the yellow fever booster vaccination. The sequence derives from a man in his late teens or twenties who received the YFV17D yellow fever vaccine. CDR3 sequence: CAGGQGWPQHF. CDR3 in DNA: TGTGCCGGCGGACAGGGGTGGCCCCAGCATTTT.